This T cell receptor beta chain was obtained from a study of blood T cell repertoires in COVID-19 (dated by TCRdb to about 2020). For the wider study: The collaborator samples originated in the United States, Italy and Spain and spanned the acute and convalescent phases of COVID-19. The prospective study material was composed of cDNA or gDNA derived from T cells, B-cell-depleted T cells, or PBMCs. The dataset comprised deeply sampled blood TCRbeta repertoires from subjects exposed to, actively infected with, or recovered from COVID-19. A freely available public database, intended as a resource for researchers studying the immune response to SARS-CoV-2, is where the repertoires were released. The samples were drawn from the first 160 participants of the ongoing ImmuneRACE study and from 1,254 subjects provided by 6 global collaborators. Nearly every sample came with metadata listing a de-identified subject ID, COVID-19 status, age in years and sex. Where HLA class I and class II types were available, the types were taken from metadata supplied by the sample provider, not from assay-based typing.

TCRbeta CDR3 regions were amplified from genomic DNA using the immunoSEQ Assay, a bias-controlled multiplex PCR. From the authors' description of their analysis: The number of nucleated cells in each sample was estimated by amplification of reference gene primers within the assay. To quantify the absolute abundance of each unique TCRbeta CDR3 rearrangement, sequence reads were collapsed and filtered. For each sample, productive Simpson clonality was calculated as the square root of Simpson's diversity index across productive rearrangements. Entries here come from immuneACCESS through TCRdb and include only in-frame sequences with V and J called. Some clones fail to appear in such tables; in the studies checked, an unresolved V gene covers under half of the shortfall, and the cause of the remainder is unknown. The V and J calls and clone size come from that table; D and trimming were worked out from the DNA. The sample profile shows roughly 79,000 clones; roughly 85% of them were found once. 4.9% of the sample is in the top ten clones.

The junction shows trimming of 6 bases on V and 10 bases on J, and the gene matches do not reach 14 bases of it. From a lookup of the germline V gene, CDR1 and CDR2 are MNHEY and SVGAGI. There are 14 amino acids in the CDR3, from cysteine to phenylalanine inclusive. Just CDR3 DNA is preserved here, 42 bases in frame from base 1. To note about this clone: Its specific antigen is unknown. The sample holds no much larger clone one base away, and base qualities are not on file.

Study-wide findings and limitations: The amount of clinical and demographic metadata varied by source and participant and was provided uncurated.

Whole blood was collected in K2EDTA tubes by collaborating institutions according to the institutions' own protocols. Collaborator samples were shipped for TCRbeta analysis as frozen whole blood, isolated PBMCs, or DNA extracted from either sample type. This clonotype was sampled from a woman of 80 years or more with active or convalescent COVID-19. The specimen sequenced was peripheral blood. The sequence is built from TRBV6-5 and TRBJ2-5, with 7 junctional bases fitting TRBD1. In nucleotide form, the sequence is TGTGCCAGCAGCTTATCAGATCAGGGGGTGGTCCAGTACTTC. The translation is CASSLSDQGVVQYF.